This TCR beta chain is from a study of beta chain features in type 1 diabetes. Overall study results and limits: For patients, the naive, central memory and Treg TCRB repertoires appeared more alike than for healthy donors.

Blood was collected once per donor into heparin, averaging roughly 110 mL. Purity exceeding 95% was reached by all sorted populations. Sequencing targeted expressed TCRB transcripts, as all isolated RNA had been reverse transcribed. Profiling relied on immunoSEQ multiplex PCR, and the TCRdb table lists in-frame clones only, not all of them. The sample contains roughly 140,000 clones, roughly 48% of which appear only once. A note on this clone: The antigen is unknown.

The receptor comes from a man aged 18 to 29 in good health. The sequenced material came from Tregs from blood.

The CDR3 loop is CASSAGTEYNEQFF. CDR3 coding DNA: TGTGCCAGCAGCGCCGGGACAGAATACAATGAGCAGTTCTTC. The V call is TRBV6-5, the J call TRBJ2-1; TRBD1 agrees at 7 bases. V shed 6 bases, J shed 4 bases, and the junction held 6 bases outside the gene matches. The CDR3 runs 14 residues. Germline V gene sequence: CDR1 MNHEY, CDR2 SVGAGI.